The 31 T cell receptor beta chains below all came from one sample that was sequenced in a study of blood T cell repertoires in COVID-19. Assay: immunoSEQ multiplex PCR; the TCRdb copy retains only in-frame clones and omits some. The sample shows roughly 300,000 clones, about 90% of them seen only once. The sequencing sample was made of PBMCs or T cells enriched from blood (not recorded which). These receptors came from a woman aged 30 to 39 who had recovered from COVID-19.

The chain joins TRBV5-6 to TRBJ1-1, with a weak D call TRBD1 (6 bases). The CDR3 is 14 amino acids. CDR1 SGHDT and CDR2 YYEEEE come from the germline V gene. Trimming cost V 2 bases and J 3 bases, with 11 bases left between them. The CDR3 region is CASSFDRPDTEAFF. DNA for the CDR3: TGTGCCAGCAGCTTCGACAGGCCAGACACTGAAGCTTTCTTT.

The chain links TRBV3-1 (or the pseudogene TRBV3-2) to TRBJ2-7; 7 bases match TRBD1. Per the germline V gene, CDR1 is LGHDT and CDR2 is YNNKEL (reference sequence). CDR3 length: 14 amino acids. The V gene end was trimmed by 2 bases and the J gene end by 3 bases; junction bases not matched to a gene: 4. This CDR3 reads CASSQLPGGYEQYF. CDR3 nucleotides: TGTGCCAGCAGCCAACTACCAGGGGGCTACGAGCAGTACTTC.

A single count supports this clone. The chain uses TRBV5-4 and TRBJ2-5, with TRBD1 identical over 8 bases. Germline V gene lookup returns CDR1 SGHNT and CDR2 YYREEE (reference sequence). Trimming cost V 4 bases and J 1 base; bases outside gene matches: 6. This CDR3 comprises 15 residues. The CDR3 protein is CASSLRQGAQETQYF. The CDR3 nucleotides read TGTGCCAGCAGCCTCCGGCAGGGGGCCCAAGAGACCCAGTACTTC. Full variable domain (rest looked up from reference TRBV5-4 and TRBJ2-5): ETGVTQSPTHLIKTRGQQVTLRCSSQSGHNTVSWYQQALGQGPQFIFQYYREEENGRGNFPPRFSGLQFPNYSSELNVNALELDDSALYLCASSLRQGAQETQYFGPGTRLLVL.

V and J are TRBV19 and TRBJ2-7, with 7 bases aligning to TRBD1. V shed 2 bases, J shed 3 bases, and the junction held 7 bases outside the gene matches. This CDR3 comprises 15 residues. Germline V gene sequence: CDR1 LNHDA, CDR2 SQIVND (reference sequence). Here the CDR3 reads CASSISWGQNYEQYF. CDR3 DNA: TGTGCCAGTAGTATATCATGGGGACAGAACTACGAGCAGTACTTC. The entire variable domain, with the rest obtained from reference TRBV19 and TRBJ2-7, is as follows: DGGITQSPKYLFRKEGQNVTLSCEQNLNHDAMYWYRQDPGQGLRLIYYSQIVNDFQKGDIAEGYSVSREKKESFPLTVTSAQKNPTAFYLCASSISWGQNYEQYFGPGTRLTVT.

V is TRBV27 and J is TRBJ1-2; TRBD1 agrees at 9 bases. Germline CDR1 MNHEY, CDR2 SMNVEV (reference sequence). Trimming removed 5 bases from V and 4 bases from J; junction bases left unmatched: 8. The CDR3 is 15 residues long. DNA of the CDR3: TGTGCCAGCAGTCCTGGGACAGGGCCCAGCTATGGCTACACCTTC. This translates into CASSPGTGPSYGYTF.

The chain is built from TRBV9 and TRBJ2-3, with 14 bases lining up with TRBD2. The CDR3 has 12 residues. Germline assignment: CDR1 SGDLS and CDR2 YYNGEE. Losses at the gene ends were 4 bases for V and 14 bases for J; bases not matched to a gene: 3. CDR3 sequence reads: CASSPGTSGGYF. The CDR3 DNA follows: TGTGCCAGCAGCCCCGGGACTAGCGGGGGGTATTTT.

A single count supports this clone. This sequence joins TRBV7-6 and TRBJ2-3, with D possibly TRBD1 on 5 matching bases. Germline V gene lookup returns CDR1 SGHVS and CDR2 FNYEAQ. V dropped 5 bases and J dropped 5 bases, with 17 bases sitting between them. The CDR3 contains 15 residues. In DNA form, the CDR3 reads TGTGCCAGCAGCATTCGTGACCCCAGGGTAGATACGCAGTATTTT. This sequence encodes CASSIRDPRVDTQYF.

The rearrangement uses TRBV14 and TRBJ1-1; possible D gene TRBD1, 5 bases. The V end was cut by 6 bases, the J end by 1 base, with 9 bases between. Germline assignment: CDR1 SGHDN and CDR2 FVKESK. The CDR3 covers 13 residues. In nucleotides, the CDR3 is TGTGCCAGCAGGGACACTGGGAACACTGAAGCTTTCTTT. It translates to CASRDTGNTEAFF.

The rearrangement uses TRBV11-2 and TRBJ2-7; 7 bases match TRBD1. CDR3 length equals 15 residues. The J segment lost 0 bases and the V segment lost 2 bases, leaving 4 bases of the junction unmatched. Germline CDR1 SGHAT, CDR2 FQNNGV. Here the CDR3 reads CASSLRTGSSYEQYF. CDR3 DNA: TGTGCCAGCAGCTTAAGGACAGGTAGCTCCTACGAGCAGTACTTC.

The chain's CDR3 is CASSGEKGSGTDTQYF. CDR3 nucleotides: TGTGCCAGCAGTGGAGAAAAGGGGTCGGGCACAGATACGCAGTATTTT. J is TRBJ2-3 and V is TRBV2, with D possibly TRBD1 on 5 matching bases. The CDR3 runs 16 residues. V lost 4 bases and J 1 base, leaving 15 bases between the germline ends. CDR1 and CDR2 (germline): SNHLY, FYNNEI. Filled out from reference TRBV2 and TRBJ2-3, the complete variable domain reads EPEVTQTPSHQVTQMGQEVILRCVPISNHLYFYWYRQILGQKVEFLVSFYNNEISEKSEIFDDQFSVERPDGSNFTLKIRSTKLEDSAMYFCASSGEKGSGTDTQYFGPGTRLTVL.

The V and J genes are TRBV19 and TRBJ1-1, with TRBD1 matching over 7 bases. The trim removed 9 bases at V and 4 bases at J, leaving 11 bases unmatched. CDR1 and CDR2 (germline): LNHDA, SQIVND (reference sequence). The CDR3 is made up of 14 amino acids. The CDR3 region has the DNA TGTGCCAGCACGAAAAACAGGGGCGGCACTGAAGCTTTCTTT. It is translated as CASTKNRGGTEAFF.

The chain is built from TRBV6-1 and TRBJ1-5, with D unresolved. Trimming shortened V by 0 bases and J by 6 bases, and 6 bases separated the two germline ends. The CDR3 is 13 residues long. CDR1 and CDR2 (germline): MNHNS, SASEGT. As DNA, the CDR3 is TGTGCCAGCAGTGAAGCGATGGCTCAGCCCCAGCATTTT. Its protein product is CASSEAMAQPQHF.

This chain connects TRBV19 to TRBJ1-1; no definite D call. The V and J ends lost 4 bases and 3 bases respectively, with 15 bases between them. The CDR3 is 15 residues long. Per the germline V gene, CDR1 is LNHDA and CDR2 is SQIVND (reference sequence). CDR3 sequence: CASSTVEKLHTEAFF. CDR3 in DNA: TGTGCCAGTAGTACTGTTGAGAAGTTGCACACTGAAGCTTTCTTT.

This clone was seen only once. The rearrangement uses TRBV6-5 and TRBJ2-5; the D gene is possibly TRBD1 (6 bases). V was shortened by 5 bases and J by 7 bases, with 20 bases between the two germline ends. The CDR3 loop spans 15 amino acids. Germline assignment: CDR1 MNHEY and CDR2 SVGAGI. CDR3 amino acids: CASSNPTGSSATQYF. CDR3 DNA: TGTGCCAGCAGTAACCCTACAGGGTCAAGCGCGACCCAGTACTTC.

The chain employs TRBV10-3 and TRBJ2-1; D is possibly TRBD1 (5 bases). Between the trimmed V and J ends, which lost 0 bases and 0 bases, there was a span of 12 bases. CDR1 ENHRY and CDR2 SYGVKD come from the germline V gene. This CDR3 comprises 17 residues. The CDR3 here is CAISESRQLSSYNEQFF. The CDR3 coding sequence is TGTGCCATCAGTGAGTCCAGACAGTTAAGCTCCTACAATGAGCAGTTCTTC.

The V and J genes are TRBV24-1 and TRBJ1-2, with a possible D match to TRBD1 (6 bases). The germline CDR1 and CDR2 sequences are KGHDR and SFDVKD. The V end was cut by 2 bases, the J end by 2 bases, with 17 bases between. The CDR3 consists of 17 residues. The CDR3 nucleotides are TGTGCCACCAGTGATTCGACTACAGGGTCGGAGAACTATGGCTACACCTTC. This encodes CATSDSTTGSENYGYTF.

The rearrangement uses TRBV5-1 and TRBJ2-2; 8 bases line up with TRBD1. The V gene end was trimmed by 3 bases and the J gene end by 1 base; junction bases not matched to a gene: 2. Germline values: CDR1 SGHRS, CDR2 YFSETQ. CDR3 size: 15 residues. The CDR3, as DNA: TGCGCCAGCAGCTCGGGACAGGTGAACACCGGGGAGCTGTTTTTT. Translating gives CASSSGQVNTGELFF. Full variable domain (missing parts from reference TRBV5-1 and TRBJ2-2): KAGVTQTPRYLIKTRGQQVTLSCSPISGHRSVSWYQQTPGQGLQFLFEYFSETQRNKGNFPGRFSGRQFSNSRSEMNVSTLELGDSALYLCASSSGQVNTGELFFGEGSRLTVL.

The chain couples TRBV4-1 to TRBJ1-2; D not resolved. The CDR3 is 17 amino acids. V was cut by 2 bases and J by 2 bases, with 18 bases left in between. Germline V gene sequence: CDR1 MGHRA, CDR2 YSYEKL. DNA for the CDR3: TGCGCCAGCAGCCAACCTCCTCGACGGAGAGACAACTATGGCTACACCTTC. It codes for CASSQPPRRRDNYGYTF.

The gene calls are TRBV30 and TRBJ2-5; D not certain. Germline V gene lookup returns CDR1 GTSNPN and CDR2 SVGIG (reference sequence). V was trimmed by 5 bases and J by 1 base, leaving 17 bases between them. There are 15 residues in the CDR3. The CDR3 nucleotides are TGTGCCTGGGGGGTTGCCCCCCGGAGCCAAGAGACCCAGTACTTC. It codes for CAWGVAPRSQETQYF.

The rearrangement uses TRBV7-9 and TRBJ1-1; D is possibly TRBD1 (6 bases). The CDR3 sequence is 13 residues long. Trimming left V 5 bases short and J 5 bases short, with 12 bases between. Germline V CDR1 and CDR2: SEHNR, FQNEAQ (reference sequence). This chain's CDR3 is CASSPRGGTEAFF. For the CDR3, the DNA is TGTGCCAGCAGCCCAAGGGGGGGGACTGAAGCTTTCTTT.

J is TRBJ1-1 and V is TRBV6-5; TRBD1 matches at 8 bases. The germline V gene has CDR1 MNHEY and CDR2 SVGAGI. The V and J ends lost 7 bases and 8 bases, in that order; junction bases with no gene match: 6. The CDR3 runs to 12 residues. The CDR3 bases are TGTGCCAGCACTTTAGGACAGGGAGAAGCTTTCTTT. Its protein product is CASTLGQGEAFF.

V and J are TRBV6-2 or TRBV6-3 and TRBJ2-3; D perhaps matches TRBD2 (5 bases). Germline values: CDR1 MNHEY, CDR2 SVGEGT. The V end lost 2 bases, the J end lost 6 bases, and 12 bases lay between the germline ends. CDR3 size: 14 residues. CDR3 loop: CASSYTRAADTQYF. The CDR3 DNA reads TGTGCCAGCAGTTACACGAGGGCAGCCGATACGCAGTATTTT.

The CDR3 DNA follows: TGTGCCAGCAGCTCATCCACAGATACGCAGTATTTT. Protein sequence: CASSSSTDTQYF. The V gene is TRBV11-3, the J gene TRBJ2-3; D unclear. Per the germline V gene, CDR1 is SGHNT and CDR2 is YENEEA. The CDR3 totals 12 residues. V lost 4 bases and J 2 bases, leaving 4 bases between the germline ends.

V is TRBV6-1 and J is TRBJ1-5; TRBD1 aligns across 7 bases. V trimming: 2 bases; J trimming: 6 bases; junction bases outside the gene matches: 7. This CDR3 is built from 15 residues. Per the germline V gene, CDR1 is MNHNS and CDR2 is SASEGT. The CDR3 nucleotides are TGTGCCAGCAGTGAAAGGGCAGGGGGGACTCAGCCCCAGCATTTT. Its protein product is CASSERAGGTQPQHF.

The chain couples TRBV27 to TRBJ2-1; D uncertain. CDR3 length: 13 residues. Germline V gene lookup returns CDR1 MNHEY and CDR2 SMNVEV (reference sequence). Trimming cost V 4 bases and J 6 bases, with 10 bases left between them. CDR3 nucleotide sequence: TGTGCCAGCAGTTCACGGGTAGGCAATGAGCAGTTCTTC. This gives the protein CASSSRVGNEQFF.

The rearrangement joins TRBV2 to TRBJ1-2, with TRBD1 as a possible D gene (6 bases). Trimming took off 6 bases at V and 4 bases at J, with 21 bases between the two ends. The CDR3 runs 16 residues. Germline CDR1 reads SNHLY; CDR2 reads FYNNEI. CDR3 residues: CASRAYIETGSYGYTF. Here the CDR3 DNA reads TGTGCCAGCAGAGCCTATATAGAGACAGGTTCCTATGGCTACACCTTC.

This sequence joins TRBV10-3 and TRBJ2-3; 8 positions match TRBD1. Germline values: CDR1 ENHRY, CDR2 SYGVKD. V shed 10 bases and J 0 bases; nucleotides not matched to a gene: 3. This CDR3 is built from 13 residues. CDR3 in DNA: TGTGCCACCAGACAGGGGAGCACAGATACGCAGTATTTT. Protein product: CATRQGSTDTQYF.

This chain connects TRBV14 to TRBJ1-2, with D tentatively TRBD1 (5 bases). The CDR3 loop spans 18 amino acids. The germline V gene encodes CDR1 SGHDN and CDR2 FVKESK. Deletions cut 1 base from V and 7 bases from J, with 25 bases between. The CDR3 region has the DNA TGTGCCAGCAGCCAAGTCCCGGGGAGGGGCGCCTTCCTCAGTGGCTACACCTTC. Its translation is CASSQVPGRGAFLSGYTF.

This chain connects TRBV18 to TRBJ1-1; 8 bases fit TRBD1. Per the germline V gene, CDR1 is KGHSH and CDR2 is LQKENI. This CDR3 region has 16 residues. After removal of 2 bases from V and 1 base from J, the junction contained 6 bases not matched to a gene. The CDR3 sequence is CASSPYFGTGNTEAFF. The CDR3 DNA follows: TGTGCCAGCTCACCATACTTCGGGACAGGGAACACTGAAGCTTTCTTT.

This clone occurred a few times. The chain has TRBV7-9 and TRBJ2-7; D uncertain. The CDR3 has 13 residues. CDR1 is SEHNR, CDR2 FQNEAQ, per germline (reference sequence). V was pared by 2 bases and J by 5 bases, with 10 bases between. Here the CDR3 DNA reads TGTGCCAGCAGCTTACAGACATGGAACGAGCAGTACTTC. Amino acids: CASSLQTWNEQYF.

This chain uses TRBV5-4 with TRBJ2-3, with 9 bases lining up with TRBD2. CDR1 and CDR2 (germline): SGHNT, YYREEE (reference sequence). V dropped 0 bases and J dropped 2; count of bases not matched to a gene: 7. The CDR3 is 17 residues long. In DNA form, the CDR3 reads TGTGCCAGCAGCTTGGCCAAGCTAGCGGGGAACACAGATACGCAGTATTTT. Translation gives CASSLAKLAGNTDTQYF.